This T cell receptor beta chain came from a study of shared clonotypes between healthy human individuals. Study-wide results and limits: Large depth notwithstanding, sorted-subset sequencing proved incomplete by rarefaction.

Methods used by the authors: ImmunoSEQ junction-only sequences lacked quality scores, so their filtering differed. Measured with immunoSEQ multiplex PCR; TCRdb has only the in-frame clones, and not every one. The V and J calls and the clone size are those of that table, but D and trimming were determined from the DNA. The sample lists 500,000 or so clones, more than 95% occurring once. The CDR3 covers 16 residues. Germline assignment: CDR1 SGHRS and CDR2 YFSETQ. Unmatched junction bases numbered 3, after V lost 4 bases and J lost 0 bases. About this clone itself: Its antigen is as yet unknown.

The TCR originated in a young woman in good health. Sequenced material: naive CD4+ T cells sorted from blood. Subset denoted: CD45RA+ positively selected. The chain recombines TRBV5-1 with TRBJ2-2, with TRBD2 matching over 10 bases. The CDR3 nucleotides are TGCGCCAGCAGCCCAAGCGGGAGGGCGAACACCGGGGAGCTGTTTTTT. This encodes CASSPSGRANTGELFF.